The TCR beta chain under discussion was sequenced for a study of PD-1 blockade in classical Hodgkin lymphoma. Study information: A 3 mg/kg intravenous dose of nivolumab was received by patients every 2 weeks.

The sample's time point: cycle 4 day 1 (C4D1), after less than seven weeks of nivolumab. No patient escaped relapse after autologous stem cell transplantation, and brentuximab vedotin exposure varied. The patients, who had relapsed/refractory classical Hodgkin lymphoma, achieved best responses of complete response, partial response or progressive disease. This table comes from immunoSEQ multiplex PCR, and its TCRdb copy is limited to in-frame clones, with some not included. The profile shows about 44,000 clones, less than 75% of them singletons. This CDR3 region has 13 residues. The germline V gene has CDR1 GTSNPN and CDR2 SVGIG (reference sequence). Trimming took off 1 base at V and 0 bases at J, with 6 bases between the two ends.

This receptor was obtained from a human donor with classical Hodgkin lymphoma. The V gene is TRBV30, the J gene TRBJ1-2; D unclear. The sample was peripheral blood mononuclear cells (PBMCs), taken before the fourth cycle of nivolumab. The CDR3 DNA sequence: TGTGCCTGGAGTGCGGAGGCTAACTATGGCTACACCTTC. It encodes CAWSAEANYGYTF.